This TCR beta chain derives from a study of cytomegalovirus exposure and HLA in healthy donors. Amplification used 60 Vbeta primers and 13 Jbeta primers. In the original analysis: Later, roughly 77 million unique TCR beta chains were counted in an analysis, and 8.5 million to 13 million of them were shared. Here immunoSEQ multiplex PCR was the method, and the copy in TCRdb shows in-frame clones only, minus some. That table furnishes V, J and clone size, whereas the DNA furnished D and trimming. The sample yields about 200,000 clones, of which the top ten take up around 0.74%. Trimming removed 1 base at V and 2 bases at J, with 6 bases between. CDR3 length: 14 amino acids. Per germline, CDR1 MNHNS and CDR2 SASEGT.

The rearrangement uses TRBV6-1 and TRBJ2-1, with D maybe TRBD2 (5 bases). The TCR sequence derives from a boy younger than 18 in good health and CMV-seronegative. Source material: PBMCs. In DNA form, the CDR3 reads TGTGCCAGCAGTGAAGGGGGAGCCTACAATGAGCAGTTCTTC. Encoded protein: CASSEGGAYNEQFF.